This T cell receptor beta chain was recorded in a study of T cells in Graves' hyperthyroidism and ophthalmopathy. The CDR3 covers 15 residues. Germline V CDR1 and CDR2: MNHEY, SVGEGT. V lost 5 bases and J lost 9; bases outside the gene matches: 8. Subjects with ophthalmopathy showed a Clinical Activity Score no lower than 3, a NOSPECS grade no lower than 4, and a duration shorter than 3 months. Amplified regions were TCR beta CDR3 sequences from RNA transcripts. Using the HTBI primer set, a first-round RT-PCR was run on the TCR CDR3. A single record per CDR3 protein comes from TCRdb applying MiXCR to the multiplex PCR reads. The sample carries around 600,000 distinct CDR3 sequences, around 15% recorded once. This clonotype was detected ten times or more. Its matching antigen is unknown. General study results and limits: Most thyroid clonotypes that were expanded above 0.001 also turned up in blood.

The material sequenced was blood. J is TRBJ1-6 and V is TRBV6-2 or TRBV6-3; 9 nucleotides line up with TRBD1. The source is a woman between 45 and 65 years old with Graves' ophthalmopathy. CDR3 nucleotides: TGTGCCAGCAGTCTACCGGGACAGGGTTCTTCACCCCTCCACTTT. Translation: CASSLPGQGSSPLHF.